The clone carrying this T cell receptor beta chain showed up just a few times. The antigen is not known. Every isolated RNA sample was fully reverse transcribed, so sequencing captured expressed TCRB transcripts. The method was immunoSEQ multiplex PCR; TCRdb's version includes in-frame clones alone and lacks a portion of them. Of about 260,000 clones in the sample, approximately 24% were seen once. The data stem from a study of beta chain features in type 1 diabetes. The CDR3 has 14 residues. Trimming left V 4 bases short and J 2 bases short, with 12 bases between. Germline CDR1 SGHAT, CDR2 FQNNGV. Overall study findings and caveats: With patients and controls alike, PCR might favor shorter templates to an equal degree. Type 1 diabetes patients had fewer VDJ junction insertions and more deletions. Among patients with Type 1 diabetes, TCRB CDR3s were moderately but significantly shorter in every one of the four CD4+ subsets.

J is TRBJ2-7 and V is TRBV11-2; D unresolved. The TCR was taken from a woman in her twenties or thirties with type 1 diabetes. The material sequenced was naive CD4+ T cells from blood. The CDR3 DNA reads TGTGCCAGCAGCTCATTGACTGTTGCCTACGAGCAGTACTTC. It translates to CASSSLTVAYEQYF.